What follows are 17 T cell receptor beta chains derived from one specimen sequenced in a study of cytomegalovirus exposure and HLA in healthy donors. Both 60 Vbeta primers and 13 Jbeta primers went into the PCR. Using immunoSEQ multiplex PCR, the repertoire was profiled, and TCRdb retains in-frame clones only, with some absent. The sample holds around 200,000 clones, over 65% seen once. The sequencing input was PBMCs. The source of these receptors is a woman aged 55-69 years in good health and CMV-seropositive.

The CDR3, as DNA: TGTGCCAGCAGCTTGTTTAGCGGGGGGGGATACAATGAGCAGTTCTTC. Residues: CASSLFSGGGYNEQFF. The rearrangement uses TRBV5-4 and TRBJ2-1, with 11 bases lining up with TRBD2. This CDR3 is built from 16 residues. Germline V gene data show CDR1 as SGHNT and CDR2 as YYREEE (reference sequence). Trimming removed 1 base from V and 4 bases from J; junction bases left unmatched: 4.

The chain joins TRBV19 to TRBJ1-2; the D gene is possibly TRBD1 (5 bases). V lost 0 bases and J 6 bases, leaving 8 bases between the germline ends. CDR3 length: 13 residues. CDR1 and CDR2 from the germline V gene are LNHDA and SQIVND (reference sequence). The CDR3 sequence is CASSIDLDNGYTF. Written as DNA, the CDR3 is TGTGCCAGTAGTATAGATCTGGACAATGGCTACACCTTC.

The J gene is TRBJ2-1, the V gene TRBV5-4; maybe TRBD2 (5 bases). The V end lost 0 bases, the J end lost 4 bases, and 11 bases lay between the germline ends. There are 15 residues in the CDR3. Germline V CDR1 and CDR2: SGHNT, YYREEE (reference sequence). CDR3 DNA sequence: TGTGCCAGCAGCTTGGTCCTAGCTGCGTACAATGAGCAGTTCTTC. Amino acid sequence: CASSLVLAAYNEQFF.

There are a few counts of this clone. V usage is TRBV6-5 and J usage is TRBJ2-7; D possibly corresponds to TRBD2 (6 bases). Germline V gives CDR1 MNHEY, CDR2 SVGAGI. CDR3 length: 15 residues. V lost 0 bases to trimming and J lost 3 bases, with 12 bases between them. The CDR3 sequence: CASSYSGLGLYEQYF. The CDR3 nucleotides are TGTGCCAGCAGTTACTCGGGACTGGGACTCTACGAGCAGTACTTC.

The chain joins TRBV29-1 to TRBJ2-7; 11 nucleotides match TRBD1. V lost 3 bases, J lost 0 bases, and 1 base stayed unmatched. The germline CDR1 and CDR2 sequences are SQVTM and ANQGSEA. This CDR3 region has 14 residues. CDR3 loop: CSVEGTGGSYEQYF. The CDR3 nucleotides read TGCAGCGTTGAGGGGACAGGGGGCTCCTACGAGCAGTACTTC.

The chain is built from TRBV18 and TRBJ1-3; no definite D call. The germline V gene has CDR1 KGHSH and CDR2 LQKENI. The CDR3 extends over 12 amino acids. V was clipped by 1 base and J by 5 bases, with 3 bases between them. The CDR3 loop is CASSPHRNTIYF. Here the CDR3 DNA reads TGTGCCAGCTCACCACACAGAAACACCATATATTTT.

The rearrangement links TRBV2 to TRBJ1-5; TRBD1 agrees at 10 bases. The CDR3 runs to 15 residues. Trimming at V came to 7 bases and at J to 7 bases, leaving 10 bases not matched to a gene. The V gene's germline CDR1 is SNHLY and CDR2 FYNNEI. The CDR3 sequence is CASIPDRGRGQPQHF. The CDR3 DNA reads as TGTGCCAGCATCCCCGACAGGGGGCGCGGGCAGCCCCAGCATTTT. Full variable domain (outside the CDR3, taken from reference TRBV2 and TRBJ1-5): EPEVTQTPSHQVTQMGQEVILRCVPISNHLYFYWYRQILGQKVEFLVSFYNNEISEKSEIFDDQFSVERPDGSNFTLKIRSTKLEDSAMYFCASIPDRGRGQPQHFGDGTRLSIL.

The table lists this clone with a few counts. The chain joins TRBV30 to TRBJ1-6; 8 bases agree with TRBD1. The CDR3 totals 13 residues. Germline V gene sequence: CDR1 GTSNPN, CDR2 SVGIG (reference sequence). V was clipped by 2 bases and J by 10 bases; unmatched bases: 4. CDR3 sequence (DNA): TGTGCCTGGAGTTCGGCAGGGGGCTCACCCCTCCACTTT. It is translated as CAWSSAGGSPLHF.

The gene calls are TRBV19 and TRBJ2-5; 7 positions agree with TRBD1. CDR1 and CDR2 (germline): LNHDA, SQIVND (reference sequence). The CDR3 runs 14 residues. V lost 5 bases to trimming and J lost 4 bases; unmatched junction nucleotides: 7. The CDR3 spells CASSSTGVRETQYF. CDR3 sequence (DNA): TGTGCCAGTAGTTCTACAGGGGTACGAGAGACCCAGTACTTC. The complete variable domain, with remaining parts taken from reference TRBV19 and TRBJ2-5, reads DGGITQSPKYLFRKEGQNVTLSCEQNLNHDAMYWYRQDPGQGLRLIYYSQIVNDFQKGDIAEGYSVSREKKESFPLTVTSAQKNPTAFYLCASSSTGVRETQYFGPGTRLLVL.

The rearrangement uses TRBV5-1 and TRBJ1-4, with a weak D call TRBD1 (6 bases). The CDR3 runs to 16 residues. V lost 4 bases to trimming and J lost 4 bases, with 17 bases between them. Germline CDR1 SGHRS, CDR2 YFSETQ. The CDR3 sequence: CASSLGGASLNEKLFF. The CDR3 DNA reads TGCGCCAGCAGCCTCGGGGGGGCCTCCCTTAATGAAAAACTGTTTTTT. Together with reference TRBV5-1 and TRBJ1-4, the CDR3 gives the full variable domain: KAGVTQTPRYLIKTRGQQVTLSCSPISGHRSVSWYQQTPGQGLQFLFEYFSETQRNKGNFPGRFSGRQFSNSRSEMNVSTLELGDSALYLCASSLGGASLNEKLFFGSGTQLSVL.

As for this clone: Other DNA sequences in this sample translate to the same CDR3. This rearrangement joins TRBV18 to TRBJ2-7, with TRBD2 identical over 15 bases. The CDR3 covers 17 residues. CDR1 is KGHSH and CDR2 is LQKENI in the germline V gene. Losses at the gene ends were 0 bases for V and 0 bases for J; bases not matched to a gene: 0. DNA for the CDR3: TGTGCCAGCTCACCACCGGGACTAGCGGGGGGCTCCTACGAGCAGTACTTC. Protein sequence: CASSPPGLAGGSYEQYF.

The rearrangement links TRBV28 to TRBJ2-7, with D perhaps TRBD1 (6 bases). The V and J ends lost 8 bases and 3 bases respectively, with 14 bases between them. The CDR3 covers 13 residues. Germline-derived CDR1 and CDR2 are MDHEN and SYDVKM. CDR3 sequence (DNA): TGTGCCAGCGGCGTGGACAGACTCTACGAGCAGTACTTC. Its protein is CASGVDRLYEQYF.

The rearrangement links TRBV11-1 to TRBJ1-4; 7 bases match TRBD1. The CDR3 runs to 14 residues. The germline gives CDR1 SGHAT, CDR2 FQDESV (reference sequence). Trimming at V came to 5 bases and at J to 8 bases, leaving 8 bases not matched to a gene. CDR3 sequence (DNA): TGTGCCAGCAGCCGAAGGGGGCCCGAAGAAAAACTGTTTTTT. This gives the protein CASSRRGPEEKLFF.

This rearrangement joins TRBV7-2 to TRBJ2-5; D is ambiguous. The tail of the sequence fits TRBJ2-7 better, so the J call may be wrong. The CDR3 loop spans 13 amino acids. Germline CDR1 reads SGHTA; CDR2 reads FQGNSA. CDR3 coding DNA: TGTGCCAGCAGCTTAGGCAGGCCCTACGAGCAGTACTTC. As protein: CASSLGRPYEQYF.

For this clone: Distinct nucleotide sequences in the sample also encode this CDR3. The rearrangement links TRBV6-1 to TRBJ1-3; D call uncertain. V gave up 6 bases and J gave up 1 base, with 13 bases separating them. The germline gives CDR1 MNHNS, CDR2 SASEGT. The length of the CDR3 is 15 residues. As DNA, the CDR3 is TGTGCCAGCAGCGGGTTGCGGGGATCTGGAAACACCATATATTTT. It specifies CASSGLRGSGNTIYF.

The chain recombines TRBV19 with TRBJ2-1; D perhaps matches TRBD2 (5 bases). The germline V gene encodes CDR1 LNHDA and CDR2 SQIVND (reference sequence). The CDR3 covers 14 residues. V was shortened by 6 bases and J by 4 bases, with 13 bases between the two germline ends. DNA of the CDR3: TGTGCCAGTAGACCCGGACTCGATTACAATGAGCAGTTCTTC. Residues: CASRPGLDYNEQFF. Together with reference TRBV19 and TRBJ2-1, the CDR3 gives the full variable domain: DGGITQSPKYLFRKEGQNVTLSCEQNLNHDAMYWYRQDPGQGLRLIYYSQIVNDFQKGDIAEGYSVSREKKESFPLTVTSAQKNPTAFYLCASRPGLDYNEQFFGPGTRLTVL.

This clone has only one observation. The V and J genes are TRBV19 and TRBJ1-1, with D uncertain. V shed 4 bases and J shed 11 bases, with 11 bases lying between them. This CDR3 region has 11 residues. Germline loops: CDR1 LNHDA, CDR2 SQIVND (reference sequence). The CDR3 loop is CASSSGRRAFF. As DNA, the CDR3 is TGTGCCAGTAGTAGCGGCCGGAGGGCTTTCTTT.